The T cell receptor (beta chain) described here comes from a study of blood T cells in healthy people across ages. For the study at large: Capturing about one barcoded beta molecule per two T cells was achieved by template switching.

Together with a sample-barcoded 5' primer, a J-beta primer mix was included in a second PCR lasting roughly 6 to 12 cycles. A minimum of 3 million CDR3-containing paired-end reads was obtained for each sample. Each CDR3 protein is one row after TCRdb ran MiXCR on the 5' RACE reads. The profile shows about 970,000 distinct CDR3 sequences, roughly 51% of them singletons. This CDR3 has 14 residues. V gave up 2 bases and J gave up 10 bases, with 17 bases separating them. Germline CDR1 and CDR2: MDHEN and SYDVKM. It was ten milliliters of peripheral blood that were drawn from each donor. This chain uses TRBV28 with TRBJ2-5; D uncertain. This clonotype originated in a woman aged 60-75 years in good health. Source material: blood. Here the CDR3 DNA reads TGTGCCAGCAGTTTAGGCGTCGGGCGAGGTGACCAGTACTTC. Amino acid sequence: CASSLGVGRGDQYF.